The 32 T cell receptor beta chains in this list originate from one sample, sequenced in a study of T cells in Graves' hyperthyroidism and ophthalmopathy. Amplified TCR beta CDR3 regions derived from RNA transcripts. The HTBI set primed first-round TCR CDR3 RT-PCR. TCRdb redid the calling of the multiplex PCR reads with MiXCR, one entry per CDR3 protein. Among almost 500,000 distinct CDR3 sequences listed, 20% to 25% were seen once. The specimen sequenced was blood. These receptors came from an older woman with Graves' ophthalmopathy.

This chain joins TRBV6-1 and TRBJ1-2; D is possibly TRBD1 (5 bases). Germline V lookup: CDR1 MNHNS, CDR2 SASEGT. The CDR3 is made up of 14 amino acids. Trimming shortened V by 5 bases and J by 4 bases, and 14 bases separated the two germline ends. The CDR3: CASSSSQGTYGYTF. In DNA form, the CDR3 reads TGTGCCAGCAGTTCCTCCCAGGGTACCTATGGCTACACCTTC.

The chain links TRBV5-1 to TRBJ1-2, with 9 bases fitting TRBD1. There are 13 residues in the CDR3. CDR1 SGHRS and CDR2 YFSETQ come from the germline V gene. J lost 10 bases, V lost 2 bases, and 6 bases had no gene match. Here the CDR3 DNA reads TGCGCCAGCAGCTTAGGGACAGGGTGGCTCTACACCTTC. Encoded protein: CASSLGTGWLYTF.

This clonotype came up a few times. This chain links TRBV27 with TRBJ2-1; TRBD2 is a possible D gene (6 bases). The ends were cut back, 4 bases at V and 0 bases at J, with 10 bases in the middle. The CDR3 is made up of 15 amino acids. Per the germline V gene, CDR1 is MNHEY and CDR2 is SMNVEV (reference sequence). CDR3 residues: CASSYSGNSYNEQFF. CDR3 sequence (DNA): TGTGCCAGCAGTTATAGCGGAAACTCCTACAATGAGCAGTTCTTC.

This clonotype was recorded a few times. The CDR3 DNA is TGTGCCAGCAGTGGACTCACACCTGAACTAAAGAATGAGCAGTTCTTC. It encodes CASSGLTPELKNEQFF. V is TRBV12-3 or TRBV12-4 and J is TRBJ2-1; tentatively, D is TRBD2 (5 bases). This CDR3 region has 16 residues. Deletions cut 5 bases from V and 7 bases from J, with 21 bases between.

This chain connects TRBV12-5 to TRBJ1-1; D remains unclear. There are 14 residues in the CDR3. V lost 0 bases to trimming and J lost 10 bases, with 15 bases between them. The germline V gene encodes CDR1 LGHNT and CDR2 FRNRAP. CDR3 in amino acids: CASGLVGRGNGAFF. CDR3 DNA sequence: TGTGCTAGTGGTTTGGTTGGCCGAGGCAACGGAGCTTTCTTT.

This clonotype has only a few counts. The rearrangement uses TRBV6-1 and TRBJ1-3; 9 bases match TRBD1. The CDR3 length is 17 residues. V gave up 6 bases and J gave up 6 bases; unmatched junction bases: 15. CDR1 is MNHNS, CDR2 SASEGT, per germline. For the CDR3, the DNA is TGTGCCAGCAGCTTAGGACAGGGGAGGATCTGGGAAAACACCATATATTTT. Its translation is CASSLGQGRIWENTIYF.

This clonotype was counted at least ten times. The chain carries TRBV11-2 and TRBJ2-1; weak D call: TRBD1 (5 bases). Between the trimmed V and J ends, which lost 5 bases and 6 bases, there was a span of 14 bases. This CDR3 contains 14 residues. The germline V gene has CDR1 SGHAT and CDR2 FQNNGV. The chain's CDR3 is CASSPTRTPNEQFF. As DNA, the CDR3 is TGTGCCAGCAGCCCAACCCGGACACCCAATGAGCAGTTCTTC. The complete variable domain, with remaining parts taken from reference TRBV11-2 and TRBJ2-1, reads EAGVAQSPRYKIIEKRQSVAFWCNPISGHATLYWYQQILGQGPKLLIQFQNNGVVDDSQLPKDRFSAERLKGVDSTLKIQPAKLEDSAVYLCASSPTRTPNEQFFGPGTRLTVL.

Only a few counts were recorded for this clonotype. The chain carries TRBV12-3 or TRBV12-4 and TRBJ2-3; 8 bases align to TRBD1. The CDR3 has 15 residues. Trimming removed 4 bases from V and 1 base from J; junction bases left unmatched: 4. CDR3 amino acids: CASSSPDRGTDTQYF. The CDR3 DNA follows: TGTGCCAGCAGTTCTCCGGACAGGGGCACAGATACGCAGTATTTT.

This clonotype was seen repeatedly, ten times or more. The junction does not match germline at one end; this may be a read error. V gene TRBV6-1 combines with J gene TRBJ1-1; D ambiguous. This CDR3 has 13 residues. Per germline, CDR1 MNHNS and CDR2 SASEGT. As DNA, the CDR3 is TGTGCCAGCAGCGAAGACCGGGTCGGTGAAGCTTTCTTT. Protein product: CASSEDRVGEAFF.

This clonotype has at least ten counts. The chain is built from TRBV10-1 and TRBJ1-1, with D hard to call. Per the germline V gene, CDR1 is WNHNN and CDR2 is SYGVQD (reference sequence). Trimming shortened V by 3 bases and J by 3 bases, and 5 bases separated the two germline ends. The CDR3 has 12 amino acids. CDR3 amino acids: CASSESYTEAFF. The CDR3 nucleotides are TGCGCCAGCAGTGAATCGTACACTGAAGCTTTCTTT.

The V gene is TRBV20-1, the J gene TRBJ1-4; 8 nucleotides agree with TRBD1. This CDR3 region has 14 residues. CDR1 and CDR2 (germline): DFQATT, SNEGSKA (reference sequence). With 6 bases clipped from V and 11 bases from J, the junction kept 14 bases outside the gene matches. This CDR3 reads CSAPPTGGGGKLFF. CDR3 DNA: TGCAGTGCCCCTCCTACAGGGGGTGGGGGGAAACTGTTTTTT.

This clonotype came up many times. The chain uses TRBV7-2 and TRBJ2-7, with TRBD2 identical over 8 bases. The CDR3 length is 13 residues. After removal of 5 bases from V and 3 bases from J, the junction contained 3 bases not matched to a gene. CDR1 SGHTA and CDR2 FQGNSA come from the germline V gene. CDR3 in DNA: TGTGCCAGCAGCCGTAGCGGGAACTACGAGCAGTACTTC. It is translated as CASSRSGNYEQYF.

DNA for the CDR3: TGCGCCAGCAGCAAGGAAGCGGCGCGGGAAAAACTGTTTTTT. Amino acids: CASSKEAAREKLFF. The chain carries TRBV5-1 and TRBJ1-4; no clear D. CDR3 length: 14 amino acids. Germline values: CDR1 SGHRS, CDR2 YFSETQ. Trimming pared 4 bases from V and 8 bases from J, leaving 15 bases between.

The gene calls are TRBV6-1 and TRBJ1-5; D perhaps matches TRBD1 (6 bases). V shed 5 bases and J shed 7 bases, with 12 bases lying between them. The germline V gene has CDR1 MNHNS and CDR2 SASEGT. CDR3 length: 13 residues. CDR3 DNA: TGTGCCAGCAGTAACAGGGTTCTACAGCCCCAGCATTTT. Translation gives CASSNRVLQPQHF.

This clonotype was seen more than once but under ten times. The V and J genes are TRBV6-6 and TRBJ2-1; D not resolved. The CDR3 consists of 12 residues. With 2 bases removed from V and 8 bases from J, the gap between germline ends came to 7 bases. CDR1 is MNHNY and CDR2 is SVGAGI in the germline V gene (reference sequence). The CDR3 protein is CASSYPRHEQFF. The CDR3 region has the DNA TGTGCCAGCAGTTACCCGCGCCATGAGCAGTTCTTC.

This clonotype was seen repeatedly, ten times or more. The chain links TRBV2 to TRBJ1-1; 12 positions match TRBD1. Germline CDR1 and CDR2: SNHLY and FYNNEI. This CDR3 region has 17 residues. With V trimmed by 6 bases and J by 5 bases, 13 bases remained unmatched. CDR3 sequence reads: CASRGYFGTGGFTEAFF. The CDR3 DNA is TGTGCCAGCAGAGGATATTTTGGGACAGGGGGCTTTACTGAAGCTTTCTTT.

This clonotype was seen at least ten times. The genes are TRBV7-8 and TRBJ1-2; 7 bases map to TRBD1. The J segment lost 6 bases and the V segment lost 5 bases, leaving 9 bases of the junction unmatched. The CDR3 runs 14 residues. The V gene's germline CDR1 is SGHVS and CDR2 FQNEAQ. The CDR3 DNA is TGTGCCAGCAGCGCACCGACAGGGATGAATGGCTACACCTTC. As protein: CASSAPTGMNGYTF. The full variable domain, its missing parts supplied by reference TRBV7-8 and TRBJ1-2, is GAGVSQSPRYKVAKRGQDVALRCDPISGHVSLFWYQQALGQGPEFLTYFQNEAQLDKSGLPSDRFFAERPEGSVSTLKIQRTQQEDSAVYLCASSAPTGMNGYTFGSGTRLTVV.

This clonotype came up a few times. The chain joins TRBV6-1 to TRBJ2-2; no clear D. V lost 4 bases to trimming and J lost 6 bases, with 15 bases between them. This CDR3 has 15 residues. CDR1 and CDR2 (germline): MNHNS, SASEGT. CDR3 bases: TGTGCCAGCAGTGTTATGCGAACCGTACCCGGGGAGCTGTTTTTT. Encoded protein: CASSVMRTVPGELFF.

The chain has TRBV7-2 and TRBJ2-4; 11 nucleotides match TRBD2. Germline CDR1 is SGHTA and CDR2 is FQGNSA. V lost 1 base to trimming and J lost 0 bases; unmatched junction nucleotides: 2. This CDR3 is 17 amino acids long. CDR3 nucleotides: TGTGCCAGCAGCTTAGTTGGGACTAGCGGAGCCAAAAACATTCAGTACTTC. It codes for CASSLVGTSGAKNIQYF.

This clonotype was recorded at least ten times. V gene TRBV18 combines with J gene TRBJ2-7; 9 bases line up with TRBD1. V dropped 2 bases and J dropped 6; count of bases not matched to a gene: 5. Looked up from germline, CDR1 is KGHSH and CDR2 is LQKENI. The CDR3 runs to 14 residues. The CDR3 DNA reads TGTGCCAGCTCACCAGTGGGACAGGGCCTCGAGCAGTACTTC. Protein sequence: CASSPVGQGLEQYF.

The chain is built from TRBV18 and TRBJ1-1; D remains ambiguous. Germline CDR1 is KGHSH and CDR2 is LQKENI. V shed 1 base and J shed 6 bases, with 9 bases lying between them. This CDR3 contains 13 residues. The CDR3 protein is CASSPLSAAEAFF. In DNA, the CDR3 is TGTGCCAGCTCACCACTATCGGCAGCTGAAGCTTTCTTT.

CDR3 nucleotides: TGCAGTGTAGGGAACGGAGAGACCCAGTACTTC. Translating gives CSVGNGETQYF. J is TRBJ2-5 and V is TRBV20-1; D is unresolved. Germline values: CDR1 DFQATT, CDR2 SNEGSKA (reference sequence). The CDR3 has 11 amino acids. The germline V and J ends were trimmed by 7 bases and 4 bases, with 10 bases remaining between them.

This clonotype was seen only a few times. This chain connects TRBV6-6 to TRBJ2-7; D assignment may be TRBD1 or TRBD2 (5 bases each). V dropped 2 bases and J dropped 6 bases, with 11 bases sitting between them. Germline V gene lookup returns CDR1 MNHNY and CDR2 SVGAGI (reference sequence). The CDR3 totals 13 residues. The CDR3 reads CASSYRDLREQYF. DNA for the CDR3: TGTGCCAGCAGTTACAGGGACCTCCGCGAGCAGTACTTC.

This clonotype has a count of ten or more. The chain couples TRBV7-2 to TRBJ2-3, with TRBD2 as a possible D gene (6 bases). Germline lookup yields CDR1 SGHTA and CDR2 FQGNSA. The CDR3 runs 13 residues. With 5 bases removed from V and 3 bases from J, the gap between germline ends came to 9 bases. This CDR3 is CASSNLATDTQYF. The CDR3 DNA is TGTGCCAGCAGCAATCTAGCGACAGATACGCAGTATTTT.

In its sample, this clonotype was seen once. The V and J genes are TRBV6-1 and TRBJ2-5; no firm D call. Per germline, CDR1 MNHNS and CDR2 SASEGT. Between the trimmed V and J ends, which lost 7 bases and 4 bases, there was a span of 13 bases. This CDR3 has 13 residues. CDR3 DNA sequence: TGTGCCAGCACGGCTAGTCATCGAGAGACCCAGTACTTC. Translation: CASTASHRETQYF.

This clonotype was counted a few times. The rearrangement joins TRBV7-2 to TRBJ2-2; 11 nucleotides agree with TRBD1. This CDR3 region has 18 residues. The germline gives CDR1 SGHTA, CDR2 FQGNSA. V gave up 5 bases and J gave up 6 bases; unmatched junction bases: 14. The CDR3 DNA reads TGTGCCAGCAGCGAGAGGACAGGGGGCGCTAGAACCGCCGGGGAGCTGTTTTTT. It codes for CASSERTGGARTAGELFF. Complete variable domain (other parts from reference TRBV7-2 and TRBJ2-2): GAGVSQSPSNKVTEKGKDVELRCDPISGHTALYWYRQSLGQGLEFLIYFQGNSAPDKSGLPSDRFSAERTGGSVSTLTIQRTQQEDSAVYLCASSERTGGARTAGELFFGEGSRLTVL.

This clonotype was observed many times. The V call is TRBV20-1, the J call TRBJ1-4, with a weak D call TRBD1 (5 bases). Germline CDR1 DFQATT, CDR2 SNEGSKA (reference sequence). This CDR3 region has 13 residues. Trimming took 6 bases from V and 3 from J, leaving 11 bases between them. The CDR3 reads CSATQASNEKLFF. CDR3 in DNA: TGCAGTGCCACACAGGCGTCTAATGAAAAACTGTTTTTT.

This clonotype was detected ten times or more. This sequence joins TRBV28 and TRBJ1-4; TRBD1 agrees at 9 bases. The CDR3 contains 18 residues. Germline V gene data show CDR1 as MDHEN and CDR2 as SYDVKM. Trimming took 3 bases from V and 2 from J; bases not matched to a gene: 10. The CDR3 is CASSFIWDRDRTNEKLFF. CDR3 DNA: TGTGCCAGCAGTTTCATATGGGACAGGGATCGTACTAATGAAAAACTGTTTTTT.

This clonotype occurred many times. The CDR3 bases are TGTGCCAGCAGCTTAACTGCCCACTACAATGAGCAGTTCTTC. Translated: CASSLTAHYNEQFF. This chain connects TRBV7-2 to TRBJ2-1; D gene unclear. CDR1 is SGHTA and CDR2 is FQGNSA in the germline V gene. Trimming left V 2 bases short and J 3 bases short, with 8 bases between. The CDR3 has 14 residues.

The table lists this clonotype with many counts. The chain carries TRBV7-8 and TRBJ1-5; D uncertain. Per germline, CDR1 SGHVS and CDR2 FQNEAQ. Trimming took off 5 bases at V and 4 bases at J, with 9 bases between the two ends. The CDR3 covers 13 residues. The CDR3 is CASSKDRNQPQHF. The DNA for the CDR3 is TGTGCCAGCAGCAAAGACCGGAATCAGCCCCAGCATTTT.

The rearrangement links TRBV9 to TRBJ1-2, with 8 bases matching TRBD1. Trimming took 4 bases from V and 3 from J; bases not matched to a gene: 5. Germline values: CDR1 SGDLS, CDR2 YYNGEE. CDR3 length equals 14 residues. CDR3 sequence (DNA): TGTGCCAGCAGCAGGGGGGACAGGTACTATGGCTACACCTTC. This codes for CASSRGDRYYGYTF. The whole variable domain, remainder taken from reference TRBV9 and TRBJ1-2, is DSGVTQTPKHLITATGQRVTLRCSPRSGDLSVYWYQQSLDQGLQFLIQYYNGEERAKGNILERFSAQQFPDLHSELNLSSLELGDSALYFCASSRGDRYYGYTFGSGTRLTVV.

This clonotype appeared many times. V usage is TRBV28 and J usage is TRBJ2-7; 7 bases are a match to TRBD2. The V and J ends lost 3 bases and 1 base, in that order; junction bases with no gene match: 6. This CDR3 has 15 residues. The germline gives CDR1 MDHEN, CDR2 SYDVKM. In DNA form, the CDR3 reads TGTGCCAGCAGTTTTGAGTCGGGAGGATCCTACGAGCAGTACTTC. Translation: CASSFESGGSYEQYF.